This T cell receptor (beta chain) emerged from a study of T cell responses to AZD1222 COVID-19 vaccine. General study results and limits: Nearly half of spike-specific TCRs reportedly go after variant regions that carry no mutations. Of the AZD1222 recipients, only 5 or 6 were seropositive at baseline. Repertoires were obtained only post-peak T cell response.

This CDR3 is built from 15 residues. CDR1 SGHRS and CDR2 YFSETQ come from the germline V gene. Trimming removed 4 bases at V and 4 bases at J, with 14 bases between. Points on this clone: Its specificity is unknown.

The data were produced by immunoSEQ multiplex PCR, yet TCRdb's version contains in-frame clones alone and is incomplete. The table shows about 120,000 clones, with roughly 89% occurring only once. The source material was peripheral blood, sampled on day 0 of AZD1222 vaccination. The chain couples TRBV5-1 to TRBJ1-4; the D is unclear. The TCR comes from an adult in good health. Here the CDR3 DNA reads TGCGCCAGCAGCCCGACTTCGCAGTATAATGAAAAACTGTTTTTT. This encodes CASSPTSQYNEKLFF.